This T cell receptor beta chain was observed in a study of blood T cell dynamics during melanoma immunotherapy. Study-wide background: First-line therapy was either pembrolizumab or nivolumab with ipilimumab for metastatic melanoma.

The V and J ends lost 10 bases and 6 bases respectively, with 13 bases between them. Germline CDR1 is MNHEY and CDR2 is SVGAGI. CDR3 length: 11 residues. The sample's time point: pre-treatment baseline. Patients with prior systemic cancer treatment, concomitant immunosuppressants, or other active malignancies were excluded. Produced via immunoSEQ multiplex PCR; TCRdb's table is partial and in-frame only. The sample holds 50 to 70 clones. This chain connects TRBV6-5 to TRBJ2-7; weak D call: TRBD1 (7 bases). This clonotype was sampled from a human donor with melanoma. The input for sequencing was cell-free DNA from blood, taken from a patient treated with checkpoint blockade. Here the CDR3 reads CATRRGREQYF. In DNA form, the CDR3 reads TGTGCCACCAGGAGGGGGCGCGAGCAGTACTTC.